Sequencing of this TCR beta chain was carried out in a study of T cell responses to AZD1222 COVID-19 vaccine. Study-wide results and caveats: Among those given AZD1222, only five or six were seropositive at baseline.

TCRdb keeps only in-frame clones here, not all; method: immunoSEQ multiplex PCR. The table shows approximately 110,000 clones, with more than 90% occurring only once. As for this clone: Its antigen remains unknown.

The CDR3 totals 12 residues. V was cut by 5 bases and J by 3 bases, with 5 bases left in between. CDR1 MDHEN and CDR2 SYDVKM come from the germline V gene. The chain has TRBV28 and TRBJ2-1; D call uncertain. The sequenced sample was peripheral blood, obtained on day 0 of AZD1222 vaccination. The clonotype was recovered from an adult in good health. Here the CDR3 reads CASSPLYNEQFF. CDR3 DNA sequence: TGTGCCAGCAGTCCCCTCTACAATGAGCAGTTCTTC.